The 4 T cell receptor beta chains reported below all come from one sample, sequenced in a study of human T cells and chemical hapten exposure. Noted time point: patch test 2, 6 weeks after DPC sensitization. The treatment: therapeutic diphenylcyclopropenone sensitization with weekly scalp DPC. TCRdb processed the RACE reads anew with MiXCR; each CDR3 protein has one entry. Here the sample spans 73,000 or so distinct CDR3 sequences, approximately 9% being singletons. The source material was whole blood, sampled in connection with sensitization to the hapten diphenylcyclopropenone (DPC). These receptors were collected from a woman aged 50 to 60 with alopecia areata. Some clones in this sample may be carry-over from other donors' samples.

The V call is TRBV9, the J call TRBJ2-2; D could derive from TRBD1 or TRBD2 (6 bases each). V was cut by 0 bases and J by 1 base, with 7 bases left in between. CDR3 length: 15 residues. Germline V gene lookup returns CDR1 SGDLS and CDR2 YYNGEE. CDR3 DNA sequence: TGTGCCAGCAGCGTAGAGGGGGGGAACACCGGGGAGCTGTTTTTT. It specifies CASSVEGGNTGELFF.

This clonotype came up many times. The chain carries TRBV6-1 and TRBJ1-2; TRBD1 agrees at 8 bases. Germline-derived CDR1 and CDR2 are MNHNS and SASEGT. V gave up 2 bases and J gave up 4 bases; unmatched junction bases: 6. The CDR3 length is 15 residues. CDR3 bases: TGTGCCAGCAGTGAAAGGGGACAGGCTAGCTATGGCTACACCTTC. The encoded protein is CASSERGQASYGYTF.

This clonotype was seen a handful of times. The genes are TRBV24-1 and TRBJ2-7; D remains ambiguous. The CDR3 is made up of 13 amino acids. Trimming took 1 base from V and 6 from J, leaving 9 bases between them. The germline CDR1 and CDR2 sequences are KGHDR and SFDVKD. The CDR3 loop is CATSDFPLGEQYF. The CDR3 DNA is TGTGCCACCAGTGATTTCCCCCTCGGCGAGCAGTACTTC.

CDR3 nucleotide sequence: TGTGCCAGCAGCGTAGGCGGAGGGTATGGAGAGACCCAGTACTTC. Translation gives CASSVGGGYGETQYF. V usage is TRBV9 and J usage is TRBJ2-5; weak D call: TRBD2 (6 bases). CDR1 is SGDLS, CDR2 YYNGEE, per germline. The CDR3 sequence is 15 residues long. V lost 0 bases, J lost 4 bases, and 13 bases lay in between.